These 16 T cell receptor beta chains came from one sample sequenced in a study of cytomegalovirus exposure and HLA in healthy donors. The table came from immunoSEQ multiplex PCR; TCRdb's copy has only in-frame clones and leaves some out. This sample yields about 130,000 clones, of which approximately 89% are seen a single time; around 3.4% belongs to the top ten. Sequencing used PBMCs. Receptors originate from a man aged 25-45 years in good health and CMV-seronegative.

The chain is built from TRBV25-1 and TRBJ2-6, with 10 bases matching TRBD1. The J segment lost 0 bases and the V segment lost 5 bases, leaving 1 base of the junction unmatched. The CDR3 sequence is 16 residues long. The germline gives CDR1 MGHDK, CDR2 SYGVNS. The CDR3 sequence: CASSRDRGSGANVLTF. The CDR3 nucleotides are TGTGCCAGCAGTAGGGACAGGGGCTCTGGGGCCAACGTCCTGACTTTC. Full variable domain (outside the CDR3, taken from reference TRBV25-1 and TRBJ2-6): EADIYQTPRYLVIGTGKKITLECSQTMGHDKMYWYQQDPGMELHLIHYSYGVNSTEKGDLSSESTVSRIRTEHFPLTLESARPSHTSQYLCASSRDRGSGANVLTFGAGSRLTVL.

The V call is TRBV2, the J call TRBJ2-1, with D perhaps TRBD1 (7 bases). CDR3 length: 14 residues. Between the trimmed V and J ends, which lost 3 bases and 9 bases, there was a span of 15 bases. Germline V lookup: CDR1 SNHLY, CDR2 FYNNEI. For the CDR3, the DNA is TGTGCCAGCAGTGACAGGGGGGCGGTTGGTGAGCAGTTCTTC. Translation gives CASSDRGAVGEQFF.

The V call is TRBV7-9, the J call TRBJ2-1; TRBD2 might be the D (5 bases). Trimming shortened V by 3 bases and J by 6 bases, and 6 bases separated the two germline ends. The V gene's germline CDR1 is SEHNR and CDR2 FQNEAQ (reference sequence). The length of the CDR3 is 12 residues. As DNA, the CDR3 is TGTGCCAGCAGCTTCGGACTCAATGAGCAGTTCTTC. This encodes CASSFGLNEQFF.

The rearrangement joins TRBV28 to TRBJ1-1, with unresolved D. Germline CDR1 MDHEN, CDR2 SYDVKM. The ends were cut back, 2 bases at V and 1 base at J, with 11 bases in the middle. The CDR3 runs 15 residues. CDR3 region: CASSLRSDWNTEAFF. The CDR3 coding sequence is TGTGCCAGCAGTTTAAGATCGGACTGGAACACTGAAGCTTTCTTT.

This sequence joins TRBV19 and TRBJ2-7; TRBD2 agrees at 11 bases. This CDR3 contains 15 residues. Per the germline V gene, CDR1 is LNHDA and CDR2 is SQIVND (reference sequence). J lost 5 bases, V lost 6 bases, and 9 bases had no gene match. This CDR3 is CASSINSGGVNEQYF. CDR3 sequence (DNA): TGTGCCAGTAGCATTAATAGCGGGGGGGTCAACGAGCAGTACTTC. The full variable domain, with the rest looked up from reference TRBV19 and TRBJ2-7, is DGGITQSPKYLFRKEGQNVTLSCEQNLNHDAMYWYRQDPGQGLRLIYYSQIVNDFQKGDIAEGYSVSREKKESFPLTVTSAQKNPTAFYLCASSINSGGVNEQYFGPGTRLTVT.

The V and J genes are TRBV15 and TRBJ1-1; 9 bases agree with TRBD1. V was clipped by 1 base and J by 3 bases; unmatched bases: 3. The CDR3 runs to 15 residues. Looked up from germline, CDR1 is LNHNV and CDR2 is YYDKDF (reference sequence). The CDR3 loop reads CATSRGGTGHTEAFF. The CDR3 DNA sequence: TGTGCCACCAGCAGAGGAGGGACAGGGCACACTGAAGCTTTCTTT.

V gene TRBV7-9 combines with J gene TRBJ1-6; D is ambiguous. CDR3 length: 15 residues. Germline V CDR1 and CDR2: SEHNR, FQNEAQ (reference sequence). V was trimmed by 0 bases and J by 10 bases, leaving 13 bases between them. The CDR3 reads CASSLAKAGRSPLHF. CDR3 DNA: TGTGCCAGCAGCTTAGCGAAGGCAGGCAGGTCACCCCTCCACTTT. Combining the CDR3 with reference TRBV7-9 and TRBJ1-6 gives the whole variable domain DTGVSQNPRHKITKRGQNVTFRCDPISEHNRLYWYRQTLGQGPEFLTYFQNEAQLEKSRLLSDRFSAERPKGSFSTLEIQRTEQGDSAMYLCASSLAKAGRSPLHFGNGTRLTVT.

The chain couples TRBV29-1 to TRBJ2-5; tentative D call: TRBD1 (6 bases). CDR1 SQVTM and CDR2 ANQGSEA come from the germline V gene. The CDR3 is 13 residues long. The V and J ends lost 6 bases and 5 bases respectively, with 16 bases between them. CDR3 sequence reads: CSVAGTNWETQYF. The CDR3, as DNA: TGCAGCGTCGCCGGGACAAATTGGGAGACCCAGTACTTC.

The V gene is TRBV5-6, the J gene TRBJ1-1; D is uncertain. The CDR3 spans 15 residues. CDR1 and CDR2 from the germline V gene are SGHDT and YYEEEE. V dropped 4 bases and J dropped 3 bases, with 16 bases sitting between them. DNA of the CDR3: TGTGCCAGCAGCCCGACGGCTTCTGAGGACACTGAAGCTTTCTTT. Encoded protein: CASSPTASEDTEAFF.

The genes are TRBV27 and TRBJ1-6, with 8 bases aligning to TRBD1. The V gene's germline CDR1 is MNHEY and CDR2 SMNVEV (reference sequence). The CDR3 is 14 amino acids. Trimming took 6 bases from V and 11 from J; bases not matched to a gene: 9. The CDR3 region is CASRPGQGWTPLHF. The CDR3 DNA reads TGTGCCAGCAGGCCCGGACAGGGTTGGACACCCCTCCACTTT.

V and J are TRBV7-2 and TRBJ1-3; TRBD1 agrees at 7 bases. There are 16 residues in the CDR3. V lost 3 bases and J lost 0; bases outside the gene matches: 5. Germline V CDR1 and CDR2: SGHTA, FQGNSA. CDR3 in DNA: TGTGCCAGCAGCTTGGGACAGACCATCTCTGGAAACACCATATATTTT. Encoded protein: CASSLGQTISGNTIYF. The full variable domain, its missing parts supplied by reference TRBV7-2 and TRBJ1-3, is GAGVSQSPSNKVTEKGKDVELRCDPISGHTALYWYRQSLGQGLEFLIYFQGNSAPDKSGLPSDRFSAERTGGSVSTLTIQRTQQEDSAVYLCASSLGQTISGNTIYFGEGSWLTVV.

A single count supports this clone. The V call is TRBV4-3, the J call TRBJ1-5; 7 positions match TRBD1. Germline CDR1 reads LGHNA; CDR2 reads YSLEER. V shed 3 bases and J 4 bases; nucleotides not matched to a gene: 0. This CDR3 is 13 amino acids long. Here the CDR3 reads CASSQTGNQPQHF. CDR3 sequence (DNA): TGCGCCAGCAGCCAGACAGGGAATCAGCCCCAGCATTTT.

The V call is TRBV7-9, the J call TRBJ1-5; 8 bases map to TRBD1. CDR3 size: 15 residues. Germline values: CDR1 SEHNR, CDR2 FQNEAQ (reference sequence). V lost 5 bases and J lost 2; bases outside the gene matches: 5. In DNA, the CDR3 is TGTGCCAGCAGCCGACAGGGGATAGGCAATCAGCCCCAGCATTTT. Its protein product is CASSRQGIGNQPQHF.

The chain couples TRBV4-3 to TRBJ2-3; 12 positions agree with TRBD2. V lost 2 bases to trimming and J lost 3 bases; unmatched junction nucleotides: 3. CDR1 LGHNA and CDR2 YSLEER come from the germline V gene. CDR3 size: 16 residues. CDR3 nucleotide sequence: TGCGCCAGCAGCCAACGACTAGCGGGGGTAACAGATACGCAGTATTTT. Its translation: CASSQRLAGVTDTQYF.

The rearrangement uses TRBV7-9 and TRBJ2-1, with 11 bases identical to TRBD2. The junction had 3 bases not matched to a gene; V was cut back by 1 base and J by 7 bases. CDR1 is SEHNR, CDR2 FQNEAQ, per germline (reference sequence). The CDR3 has 15 amino acids. CDR3 nucleotides: TGTGCCAGCAGCTTAGTATTAGCGGGGGGGAATGAGCAGTTCTTC. This gives the protein CASSLVLAGGNEQFF.

The rearrangement uses TRBV11-2 and TRBJ2-2; the D is unclear. Germline loops: CDR1 SGHAT, CDR2 FQNNGV. The CDR3 covers 13 residues. V was shortened by 8 bases and J by 4 bases, with 11 bases between the two germline ends. This CDR3 is CASGQTSTGELFF. CDR3 nucleotides: TGTGCCAGCGGCCAGACAAGCACCGGGGAGCTGTTTTTT. The full variable domain, its missing parts supplied by reference TRBV11-2 and TRBJ2-2, is EAGVAQSPRYKIIEKRQSVAFWCNPISGHATLYWYQQILGQGPKLLIQFQNNGVVDDSQLPKDRFSAERLKGVDSTLKIQPAKLEDSAVYLCASGQTSTGELFFGEGSRLTVL.